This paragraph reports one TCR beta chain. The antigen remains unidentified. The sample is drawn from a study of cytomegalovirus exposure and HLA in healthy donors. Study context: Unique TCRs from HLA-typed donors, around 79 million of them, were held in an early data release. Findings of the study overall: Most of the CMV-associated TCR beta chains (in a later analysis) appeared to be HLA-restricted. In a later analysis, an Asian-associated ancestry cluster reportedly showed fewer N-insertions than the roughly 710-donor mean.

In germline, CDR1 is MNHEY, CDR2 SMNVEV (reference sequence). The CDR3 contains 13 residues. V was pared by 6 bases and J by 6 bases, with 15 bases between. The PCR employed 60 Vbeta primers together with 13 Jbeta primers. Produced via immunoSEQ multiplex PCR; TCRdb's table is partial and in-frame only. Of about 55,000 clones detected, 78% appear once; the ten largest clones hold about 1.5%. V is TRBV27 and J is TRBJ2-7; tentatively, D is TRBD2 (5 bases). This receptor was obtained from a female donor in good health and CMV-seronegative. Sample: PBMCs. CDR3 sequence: CASSPSFTREQYF. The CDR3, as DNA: TGTGCCAGCAGCCCTAGCTTTACCCGCGAGCAGTACTTC.